The next 21 T cell receptor beta chains were all read from a single sample in a study of tumor-infiltrating lymphocytes in localized non-small cell lung cancer. Using immunoSEQ multiplex PCR, the repertoire was profiled, and TCRdb retains in-frame clones only, with some absent. The repertoire holds about 16,000 clones, with approximately 70% as singletons. Source material: lung tumor tissue. These receptor sequences come from a human donor with non-small cell lung cancer.

The genes are TRBV15 and TRBJ2-1, with TRBD2 identical over 10 bases. V trimming: 1 base; J trimming: 8 bases; junction bases outside the gene matches: 8. This CDR3 contains 16 residues. Germline V gene sequence: CDR1 LNHNV, CDR2 YYDKDF (reference sequence). CDR3 DNA sequence: TGTGCCACCAGCAGAGCTCTAGCGGGAGAGGGGGATGAGCAGTTCTTC. Encoded protein: CATSRALAGEGDEQFF. The variable domain in full, completed from reference TRBV15 and TRBJ2-1, reads DAMVIQNPRYQVTQFGKPVTLSCSQTLNHNVMYWYQQKSSQAPKLLFHYYDKDFNNEADTPDNFQSRRPNTSFCFLDIRSPGLGDTAMYLCATSRALAGEGDEQFFGPGTRLTVL.

The rearrangement uses TRBV19 and TRBJ2-1; D is tentatively TRBD1 or TRBD2 (6 bases each). The V end lost 5 bases, the J end lost 6 bases, and 11 bases lay between the germline ends. The CDR3 has 13 amino acids. The germline V gene encodes CDR1 LNHDA and CDR2 SQIVND (reference sequence). This CDR3 reads CASSRGLSNEQFF. CDR3 nucleotide sequence: TGTGCCAGTAGTCGGGGGCTCTCCAATGAGCAGTTCTTC.

The rearrangement uses TRBV7-2 and TRBJ2-7; 9 bases match TRBD2. The junction had 2 bases not matched to a gene; V was cut back by 4 bases and J by 1 base. Germline CDR1 reads SGHTA; CDR2 reads FQGNSA. This CDR3 is 14 amino acids long. This CDR3 reads CASSWTSDSYEQYF. The CDR3 DNA reads TGTGCCAGCAGCTGGACTAGCGATTCCTACGAGCAGTACTTC.

This clone is classed as medium-sized. The rearrangement joins TRBV5-1 to TRBJ2-7; 9 bases map to TRBD1. Trimming removed 4 bases from V and 5 bases from J; junction bases left unmatched: 10. The germline CDR1 and CDR2 sequences are SGHRS and YFSETQ. This CDR3 is built from 15 residues. This CDR3 reads CASSMIPDRGDEQYF. For the CDR3, the DNA is TGCGCCAGCAGCATGATCCCGGACAGGGGAGACGAGCAGTACTTC.

The chain combines TRBV20-1 with TRBJ2-7; D might be TRBD1 (6 bases). V was trimmed by 3 bases and J by 6 bases, leaving 9 bases between them. Per germline, CDR1 DFQATT and CDR2 SNEGSKA (reference sequence). This CDR3 has 11 residues. CDR3 in amino acids: CSASKGGEQYF. The CDR3 DNA sequence: TGCAGTGCTAGTAAAGGGGGCGAGCAGTACTTC.

The chain combines TRBV19 with TRBJ2-6, with 12 bases identical to TRBD1. Germline values: CDR1 LNHDA, CDR2 SQIVND (reference sequence). CDR3 length: 18 amino acids. V shed 2 bases, J shed 2 bases, and the junction held 4 bases outside the gene matches. CDR3 sequence: CASSIWGQGAPGANVLTF. DNA for the CDR3: TGTGCCAGTAGTATATGGGGACAGGGGGCGCCTGGGGCCAACGTCCTGACTTTC.

The sample holds a few counts of this clone. The gene calls are TRBV28 and TRBJ1-5; D is uncertain. The CDR3 runs 16 residues. Germline V CDR1 and CDR2: MDHEN, SYDVKM. Trimming removed 1 base from V and 7 bases from J, with 17 bases in between. For the CDR3, the DNA is TGTGCCAGCAGTTTATTTCTATTCGGGAGGCCCCAGCCCCAGCATTTT. Its protein product is CASSLFLFGRPQPQHF.

This rearrangement joins TRBV6-5 to TRBJ1-2; 7 bases are a match to TRBD1. The CDR3 contains 14 residues. Germline trimming cut 6 bases from V and 0 bases from J; bases unmatched to any gene: 4. Looked up from germline, CDR1 is MNHEY and CDR2 is SVGAGI. CDR3 region: CASRRTGANYGYTF. The CDR3 DNA follows: TGTGCCAGCAGGCGGACAGGAGCTAACTATGGCTACACCTTC.

The V gene is TRBV2, the J gene TRBJ2-7, with D unclear. CDR3 size: 8 residues. Looked up from germline, CDR1 is SNHLY and CDR2 is FYNNEI. The ends were cut back, 4 bases at V and 13 bases at J, with 5 bases in the middle. The CDR3: CASSADYF. DNA for the CDR3: TGTGCCAGCAGTGCGGACTACTTC.

In regard to this clone: The junction departs from the called germline gene at one end, perhaps through a read error. This chain connects TRBV7-7 to TRBJ2-5, with D perhaps TRBD2 (5 bases). Germline V lookup: CDR1 SSHAT, CDR2 FNYEAQ (reference sequence). This CDR3 region has 14 residues. The CDR3, as DNA: TGTGCTAGCAGCCCACTAGGAAGGGAAGAGACCCAGTACTTC. It specifies CASSPLGREETQYF.

This chain uses TRBV6-1 with TRBJ1-6; D gene ambiguous. The CDR3 length is 15 residues. Between the trimmed V and J ends, which lost 3 bases and 9 bases, there was a span of 15 bases. In germline, CDR1 is MNHNS, CDR2 SASEGT. The CDR3 nucleotides read TGTGCCAGCAGTGAGGATCAGGCGGGAGGTTCACCCCTCCACTTT. As protein: CASSEDQAGGSPLHF.

The chain is built from TRBV28 and TRBJ2-5; D tentatively fits TRBD1 or TRBD2 (6 bases each). The CDR3 is 17 amino acids. Trimming cost V 7 bases and J 1 base, with 22 bases left between them. Germline CDR1 and CDR2: MDHEN and SYDVKM. CDR3 amino acids: CASTGGWGAKTQETQYF. The DNA for the CDR3 is TGTGCCAGCACCGGTGGTTGGGGGGCAAAAACCCAAGAGACCCAGTACTTC.

The V and J genes are TRBV30 and TRBJ1-1; D is ambiguous. V was shortened by 3 bases and J by 4 bases, with 12 bases between the two germline ends. The CDR3 spans 13 residues. CDR1 and CDR2 from the germline V gene are GTSNPN and SVGIG (reference sequence). CDR3 sequence (DNA): TGTGCCTGGAGCCGAACGGTGGTCACTGAAGCTTTCTTT. Translating gives CAWSRTVVTEAFF.

This CDR3 reads CASSLREAPQYF. CDR3 sequence (DNA): TGTGCCAGCAGCTTAAGGGAGGCTCCGCAGTACTTC. This chain uses TRBV7-2 with TRBJ2-5; the D gene is possibly TRBD2 (6 bases). The germline CDR1 and CDR2 sequences are SGHTA and FQGNSA. The V end lost 2 bases, the J end lost 11 bases, and 12 bases lay between the germline ends. This CDR3 has 12 residues.

This clone has more than one count but fewer than ten. The V gene is TRBV18, the J gene TRBJ1-1; D is perhaps TRBD1 (5 bases). V lost 4 bases and J 3 bases, leaving 15 bases between the germline ends. Germline CDR1 is KGHSH and CDR2 is LQKENI. The CDR3 length is 15 residues. The DNA for the CDR3 is TGTGCCAGCTCACAACTACAGGTTGGAGACACTGAAGCTTTCTTT. Translated: CASSQLQVGDTEAFF.

In this sample, this clone turned up a few times. The chain links TRBV11-2 to TRBJ1-1; D is unresolved. Trimming removed 5 bases at V and 1 base at J, with 17 bases between. The CDR3 is made up of 16 amino acids. In germline, CDR1 is SGHAT, CDR2 FQNNGV. The CDR3, as DNA: TGTGCCAGCAGCCCGTCAAACCGGGGTCCGAACACTGAAGCTTTCTTT. This codes for CASSPSNRGPNTEAFF.

The chain recombines TRBV5-4 with TRBJ2-5, with 8 bases fitting TRBD2. J lost 3 bases, V lost 7 bases, and 5 bases had no gene match. CDR1 and CDR2 (germline): SGHNT, YYREEE (reference sequence). This CDR3 contains 13 residues. The CDR3 protein is CASAGTSKETQYF. CDR3 bases: TGTGCCAGCGCCGGGACTAGTAAAGAGACCCAGTACTTC.

This clone was recorded a few times. This sequence joins TRBV11-3 and TRBJ2-7; D uncertain. V shed 5 bases and J shed 7 bases, with 15 bases lying between them. In germline, CDR1 is SGHNT, CDR2 YENEEA. The CDR3 is made up of 13 amino acids. The CDR3 here is CASSPRTTGEQYF. The CDR3 DNA is TGTGCCAGCAGCCCTAGGACCACCGGGGAGCAGTACTTC.

The genes are TRBV15 and TRBJ2-6; D unresolved. Germline V gene data show CDR1 as LNHNV and CDR2 as YYDKDF (reference sequence). The CDR3 length is 14 residues. Trimming cost V 4 bases and J 0 bases, with 4 bases left between them. The CDR3: CATSTGSGANVLTF. The CDR3 DNA reads TGTGCCACCAGCACAGGCTCTGGGGCCAACGTCCTGACTTTC.

The rearrangement uses TRBV27 and TRBJ2-2, with 8 bases lining up with TRBD1. This CDR3 has 17 amino acids. Germline CDR1 reads MNHEY; CDR2 reads SMNVEV (reference sequence). The trim removed 4 bases at V and 1 base at J, leaving 8 bases unmatched. The CDR3 DNA reads TGTGCCAGCAGTTCGCGGACAGGGTTCGGGAACACCGGGGAGCTGTTTTTT. It codes for CASSSRTGFGNTGELFF.

This chain links TRBV7-9 with TRBJ2-3, with 7 bases identical to TRBD2. J was trimmed by 14 bases and V by 1 base; bases with no gene match: 6. Germline values: CDR1 SEHNR, CDR2 FQNEAQ (reference sequence). This CDR3 is built from 12 residues. For the CDR3, the DNA is TGTGCCAGCAGCTTAGAAGCGGGGATGGGGTATTTT. Protein product: CASSLEAGMGYF.